This is a list of T cell receptor beta chains from one sample in a study of tumor-infiltrating lymphocytes in localized non-small cell lung cancer. Generated by immunoSEQ multiplex PCR, the TCRdb table keeps only in-frame clones and is missing some. The sample records roughly 12,000 clones, roughly four fifths being singletons. The sequencing sample was made of uninvolved lung tissue not adjacent to the tumor. The receptors were sampled from a human donor with non-small cell lung cancer. The CDR3 runs from the conserved cysteine through the conserved F or W. Clone size is shown for a subset of rows, as once, few, many or a class of expanded clone.

v_call	clone_size	j_call	cdr3_aa
TRBV25-1	.	TRBJ2-7	CASRESSGNQYF
TRBV19	.	TRBJ1-2	CASSSADRDGYTF
TRBV29-1	.	TRBJ2-5	CSVENNPGPQETQYF
TRBV19	.	TRBJ1-2	CASRSGRVWSDGYTF
TRBV15	.	TRBJ2-3	CATSIDKITDTQYF
TRBV11-2	.	TRBJ2-2	CASSSRQENTGELFF
TRBV4-1	.	TRBJ2-1	CASSQDFSREQFF
TRBV5-4	.	TRBJ1-5	CASSLGQGGQPQHF
TRBV7-2	.	TRBJ2-6	CASSLAGTGANVLTF
TRBV13	.	TRBJ1-2	CASSSYQGAGYGYTF
TRBV5-1	.	TRBJ2-1	CASSLKQPSSYNEQFF
TRBV6-6	.	TRBJ2-1	CASSEPGTGDNEQFF
TRBV6-4	once	TRBJ1-1	CASSDRGTGYFTEAFF
TRBV18	.	TRBJ1-2	CASSPGQTRDYGYTF
TRBV6-5	once	TRBJ2-2	CASRLSTGELFF
TRBV7-2	.	TRBJ2-7	CASSFSYEQYF
TRBV7-8	.	TRBJ2-3	CASSLLAGESTDTQYF
TRBV6-4	.	TRBJ1-6	CASSADRGISPLHF
TRBV9	.	TRBJ2-5	CASSVAGTIQETQYF
TRBV5-6	.	TRBJ1-3	CASSPGTGNTIYF
TRBV27	.	TRBJ2-7	CASSTNSYEQYF
TRBV6-1	.	TRBJ2-7	CASRDRVGVLGQYF
TRBV29-1	few	TRBJ2-7	CSVGPEPGLAGSSYEQYF
TRBV7-8	.	TRBJ2-3	CASSLAGGRSTDTQYF
TRBV5-1	.	TRBJ1-2	CASSADQTCYTF
TRBV6-1	.	TRBJ1-5	CASSAPGTGYQPQHF